The clone carrying this TCR beta chain was seen a few times. The antigen is not known. Thyroid surgery was preceded by no treatment in any patient. Trimming took 7 bases from V and 0 from J, leaving 13 bases between them. The CDR3 sequence is 14 residues long. Germline assignment: CDR1 MDHEN and CDR2 SYDVKM. This specimen comes from a study of metastatic and nonmetastatic thyroid tumors. Overall study: Across peripheral blood and tumor or nodule tissue samples taken from malignant and benign thyroid patients, the repertoires were compared with one another. Findings of the study overall: It was reportedly found that TCR beta diversity was significantly higher in malignant thyroid tumors than in benign nodules, a difference seen in both blood and tumor samples.

Study processing details: Differences in CDR3 between clinicopathological groups were drawn on to build a classifier intended to discriminate distant-metastatic papillary thyroid cancer patients. TCRdb re-clonotyped the PCR reads through MiXCR. Here the V and J calls rest on TCRdb's processing, not on the authors' analysis. The profile shows about 38,000 clones, around 47% of them singletons. This chain uses TRBV28 with TRBJ2-7, with a tentative D call TRBD2 (5 bases). The source material was tumor tissue. This clonotype originated in a male donor with papillary thyroid cancer or a benign thyroid nodule (not recorded which). Some clones in this sample may be carry-over from other donors' samples. This CDR3 reads CASTISASSYEQYF. As DNA, the CDR3 is TGTGCCAGCACCATTAGCGCGTCCTCCTACGAGCAGTACTTC.